This entry lists 4 T cell receptor beta chains sequenced from one sample in a study of cytomegalovirus exposure and HLA in healthy donors. A multiplex PCR was run with 60 Vbeta primers and 13 Jbeta primers. This table comes from immunoSEQ multiplex PCR, and its TCRdb copy is limited to in-frame clones, with some not included. The sample shows 170,000 or so clones, approximately 80% of them seen only once. The sample was PBMCs. These receptors originate from a man between 18 and 29 years old in good health and CMV-seronegative.

The V gene is TRBV19, the J gene TRBJ1-1; TRBD1 agrees at 10 bases. This CDR3 region has 19 residues. The ends lost 7 bases at V and 4 bases at J; junction bases unmatched: 21. Germline V CDR1 and CDR2: LNHDA, SQIVND (reference sequence). CDR3 region: CASISPPGQGTRGGTEAFF. The CDR3 DNA reads TGTGCCAGTATCTCCCCACCGGGACAGGGGACCAGGGGCGGCACTGAAGCTTTCTTT.

The chain combines TRBV5-4 with TRBJ2-3; 8 nucleotides align to TRBD1. Germline CDR1 reads SGHNT; CDR2 reads YYREEE (reference sequence). V gave up 2 bases and J gave up 1 base; unmatched junction bases: 3. CDR3 length: 15 residues. This CDR3 reads CASSFQGAGTDTQYF. In nucleotides, the CDR3 is TGTGCCAGCAGCTTCCAGGGGGCGGGCACAGATACGCAGTATTTT.

The chain couples TRBV28 to TRBJ2-5, with D perhaps matching TRBD1 (6 bases). The CDR3 has 15 amino acids. V gave up 7 bases and J gave up 0 bases, with 15 bases separating them. From germline, CDR1 is MDHEN and CDR2 SYDVKM. The CDR3 sequence is CASIEQGTYQETQYF. In DNA form, the CDR3 reads TGTGCCAGCATCGAACAGGGAACGTACCAAGAGACCCAGTACTTC.

DNA for the CDR3: TGTGCCAGTAGTATTGAGTCGAGAGGCTACACCTTC. This sequence encodes CASSIESRGYTF. The genes are TRBV19 and TRBJ1-2, with D hard to call. CDR3 length: 12 residues. Trimming removed 3 bases at V and 8 bases at J, with 10 bases between. Germline V gives CDR1 LNHDA, CDR2 SQIVND (reference sequence).